The sequence of this T cell receptor (beta chain) was determined in a study of T cell responses to AZD1222 COVID-19 vaccine. The CDR3 consists of 12 residues. Trimming cost V 6 bases and J 2 bases, with 6 bases left between them. Germline lookup yields CDR1 LGHDT and CDR2 YNNKEL (reference sequence). Data came from immunoSEQ multiplex PCR; TCRdb stores just in-frame clones and leaves some out. The data show some 150,000 clones, 80% to 95% seen once. The sample here was peripheral blood, taken on day 0 of AZD1222 vaccination. V gene TRBV3-1 (or the pseudogene TRBV3-2) combines with J gene TRBJ2-3; D not resolved. This sequence originates from an adult in good health. CDR3 residues: CASRHVTDTQYF. In DNA form, the CDR3 reads TGTGCCAGCAGGCACGTCACAGATACGCAGTATTTT.